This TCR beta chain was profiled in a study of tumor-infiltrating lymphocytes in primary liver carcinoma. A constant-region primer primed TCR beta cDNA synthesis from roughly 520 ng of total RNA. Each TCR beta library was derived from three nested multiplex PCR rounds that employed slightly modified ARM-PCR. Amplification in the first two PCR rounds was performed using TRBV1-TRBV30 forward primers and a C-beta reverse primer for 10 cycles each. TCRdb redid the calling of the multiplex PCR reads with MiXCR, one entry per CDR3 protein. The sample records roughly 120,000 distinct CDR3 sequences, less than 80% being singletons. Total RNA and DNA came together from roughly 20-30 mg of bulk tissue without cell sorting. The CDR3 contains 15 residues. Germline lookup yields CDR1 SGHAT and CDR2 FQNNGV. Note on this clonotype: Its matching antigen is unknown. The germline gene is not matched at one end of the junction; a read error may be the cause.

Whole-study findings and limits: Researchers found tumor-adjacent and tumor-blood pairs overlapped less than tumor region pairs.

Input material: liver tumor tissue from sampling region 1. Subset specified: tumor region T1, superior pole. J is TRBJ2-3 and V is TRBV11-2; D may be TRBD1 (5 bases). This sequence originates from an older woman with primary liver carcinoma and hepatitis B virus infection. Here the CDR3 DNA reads TGTGCCAGCTGCCCAAAGGGGTCAGACACAGATACGCGGTATTTT. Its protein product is CASCPKGSDTDTRYF. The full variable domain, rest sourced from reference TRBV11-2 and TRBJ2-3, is EAGVAQSPRYKIIEKRQSVAFWCNPISGHATLYWYQQILGQGPKLLIQFQNNGVVDDSQLPKDRFSAERLKGVDSTLKIQPAKLEDSAVYLCASCPKGSDTDTRYFGPGTRLTVL.